This T cell receptor (beta chain) was retrieved from a study of metastatic and nonmetastatic thyroid tumors. Thyroid surgery had not been preceded by any treatment in any patient. Germline V gene sequence: CDR1 SGDLS, CDR2 YYNGEE. The germline V and J ends were trimmed by 3 bases and 4 bases, with 13 bases remaining between them. This CDR3 has 14 amino acids. TCRdb re-called the PCR reads through MiXCR. The sample has roughly 39,000 clones; roughly 45% are singletons. The sequenced material came from tumor tissue. This chain uses TRBV9 with TRBJ1-2, with TRBD1 as a possible D gene (5 bases). The source is a male donor with papillary thyroid cancer or a benign thyroid nodule (not recorded which). Some clones in this sample may be carry-over from other donors' samples. The CDR3 spells CASSGTGTAYGYTF. CDR3 nucleotides: TGTGCCAGCAGCGGAACCGGGACGGCCTATGGCTACACCTTC.